Listed here are 32 T cell receptor beta chains from one sample, sequenced in a study of blood T cell repertoires in COVID-19. Sequencing used immunoSEQ multiplex PCR; TCRdb keeps in-frame clones, though not all of them. The data hold under 200,000 clones, with over 70% observed a single time. The sample comprised peripheral blood. The source is an older woman with acute or convalescent COVID-19.

The V call is TRBV6-5, the J call TRBJ1-6; D is possibly TRBD1 (5 bases). CDR1 MNHEY and CDR2 SVGAGI come from the germline V gene. The CDR3 loop spans 14 amino acids. V was cut by 5 bases and J by 7 bases, with 12 bases left in between. Written as DNA, the CDR3 is TGTGCCAGCAGTCCGGGGACTCCGAATTCACCCCTCCACTTT. Protein: CASSPGTPNSPLHF.

The chain carries TRBV5-4 and TRBJ1-6, with 7 bases that match TRBD1. J gave up 10 bases and V 1 base, and 8 bases lay outside the gene matches. CDR3 length: 15 residues. CDR1 and CDR2 from the germline V gene are SGHNT and YYREEE (reference sequence). CDR3 coding DNA: TGTGCCAGCAGCTTGTCTAACAGGGGCGAGTCACCCCTCCACTTT. This gives the protein CASSLSNRGESPLHF.

This clone has just one count. The chain couples TRBV19 to TRBJ1-4, with 9 nucleotides matching TRBD1. The V gene end was trimmed by 7 bases and the J gene end by 3 bases; junction bases not matched to a gene: 6. CDR3 size: 15 residues. CDR1 is LNHDA, CDR2 SQIVND, per germline (reference sequence). The CDR3 DNA sequence: TGTGCCAGTAATCCAGGACAGGGGCCTAATGAAAAACTGTTTTTT. Translation gives CASNPGQGPNEKLFF. The whole variable domain, remainder taken from reference TRBV19 and TRBJ1-4, is DGGITQSPKYLFRKEGQNVTLSCEQNLNHDAMYWYRQDPGQGLRLIYYSQIVNDFQKGDIAEGYSVSREKKESFPLTVTSAQKNPTAFYLCASNPGQGPNEKLFFGSGTQLSVL.

This clone has only a few counts. The genes are TRBV11-2 and TRBJ1-2; D may be TRBD1 (6 bases). Per germline, CDR1 SGHAT and CDR2 FQNNGV. V lost 7 bases to trimming and J lost 3 bases, with 12 bases between them. There are 13 residues in the CDR3. The DNA of the CDR3 is TGTGCCAGCAAGACAGGAGGCGACTATGGCTACACCTTC. Translation: CASKTGGDYGYTF. Supplemented by reference TRBV11-2 and TRBJ1-2, the full variable domain reads EAGVAQSPRYKIIEKRQSVAFWCNPISGHATLYWYQQILGQGPKLLIQFQNNGVVDDSQLPKDRFSAERLKGVDSTLKIQPAKLEDSAVYLCASKTGGDYGYTFGSGTRLTVV.

This clone showed up just once. The chain recombines TRBV19 with TRBJ1-2, with TRBD1 as a possible D gene (6 bases). The CDR3 loop spans 15 amino acids. V was trimmed by 4 bases and J by 0 bases, leaving 12 bases between them. Per germline, CDR1 LNHDA and CDR2 SQIVND (reference sequence). As DNA, the CDR3 is TGTGCCAGTAGTACTCAGACAGGACCTAACTATGGCTACACCTTC. Amino acid sequence: CASSTQTGPNYGYTF. The full variable domain, completed using reference TRBV19 and TRBJ1-2, is DGGITQSPKYLFRKEGQNVTLSCEQNLNHDAMYWYRQDPGQGLRLIYYSQIVNDFQKGDIAEGYSVSREKKESFPLTVTSAQKNPTAFYLCASSTQTGPNYGYTFGSGTRLTVV.

The rearrangement joins TRBV6-5 to TRBJ2-5; 9 bases fit TRBD1. J lost 1 base, V lost 4 bases, and 7 bases had no gene match. Germline loops: CDR1 MNHEY, CDR2 SVGAGI. CDR3 size: 16 residues. CDR3 bases: TGTGCCAGCAGTTCCTCTACAGGGGGCGGCCAAGAGACCCAGTACTTC. Its translation: CASSSSTGGGQETQYF.

The genes are TRBV28 and TRBJ1-2; the D gene is possibly TRBD1 (6 bases). The CDR3 sequence is 15 residues long. CDR1 MDHEN and CDR2 SYDVKM come from the germline V gene. Trimming pared 3 bases from V and 4 bases from J, leaving 15 bases between. CDR3 in amino acids: CASSLTGGPLYGYTF. The CDR3 DNA reads as TGTGCCAGCAGTTTGACAGGTGGCCCCCTCTATGGCTACACCTTC.

The rearrangement links TRBV2 to TRBJ1-2, with TRBD1 as a possible D gene (5 bases). The CDR3 covers 15 residues. Germline CDR1 reads SNHLY; CDR2 reads FYNNEI. V lost 6 bases and J lost 6, with 20 bases in between. DNA of the CDR3: TGTGCCAGCAGGGAGAGAGTCCAGGGTACCCATGGCTACACCTTC. It specifies CASRERVQGTHGYTF.

The chain is built from TRBV28 and TRBJ2-1, with 10 bases matching TRBD2. The CDR3 is 14 residues long. In germline, CDR1 is MDHEN, CDR2 SYDVKM. With 5 bases clipped from V and 8 bases from J, the junction kept 6 bases outside the gene matches. This CDR3 is CASSPSGGADEQFF. DNA for the CDR3: TGTGCCAGCAGTCCGAGCGGGGGGGCCGATGAGCAGTTCTTC.

The chain recombines TRBV11-3 with TRBJ1-2; the D is unclear. The V end was cut by 5 bases, the J end by 4 bases, with 11 bases between. This CDR3 has 13 amino acids. CDR1 and CDR2 from the germline V gene are SGHNT and YENEEA. Here the CDR3 reads CASSLDGIYGYTF. In DNA, the CDR3 is TGTGCCAGCAGCCTCGACGGGATCTATGGCTACACCTTC. Full variable domain (remainder filled in from reference TRBV11-3 and TRBJ1-2): EAGVVQSPRYKIIEKKQPVAFWCNPISGHNTLYWYLQNLGQGPELLIRYENEEAVDDSQLPKDRFSAERLKGVDSTLKIQPAELGDSAVYLCASSLDGIYGYTFGSGTRLTVV.

V gene TRBV14 combines with J gene TRBJ1-2; D perhaps matches TRBD1 (5 bases). The length of the CDR3 is 14 residues. Germline V CDR1 and CDR2: SGHDN, FVKESK. Trimming took 1 base from V and 4 from J, leaving 10 bases between them. The CDR3 nucleotides read TGTGCCAGCAGCCAAGTTGCGGGGACCTATGGCTACACCTTC. Its translation is CASSQVAGTYGYTF.

The chain joins TRBV6-2 or TRBV6-3 to TRBJ1-4; maybe TRBD1 (6 bases). CDR1 and CDR2 (germline): MNHEY, SVGEGT. V lost 0 bases to trimming and J lost 0 bases, with 17 bases between them. This CDR3 is built from 19 residues. The CDR3 loop is CASSYSRYRDTATNEKLFF. The CDR3 DNA reads TGTGCCAGCAGTTACTCGAGGTACCGGGACACCGCAACTAATGAAAAACTGTTTTTT.

This clone was recorded a few times. The chain uses TRBV6-5 and TRBJ1-1; no reliable D call. V was clipped by 6 bases and J by 1 base, with 9 bases between them. CDR1 is MNHEY, CDR2 SVGAGI, per germline. The CDR3 is 13 amino acids. For the CDR3, the DNA is TGTGCCAGCAGCCGACTGGGGAACACTGAAGCTTTCTTT. Its translation: CASSRLGNTEAFF.

This clone was counted between two and nine times. This chain joins TRBV24-1 and TRBJ2-1, with 10 bases identical to TRBD2. V shed 1 base and J 10 bases; nucleotides not matched to a gene: 9. CDR3 size: 16 residues. Germline CDR1 KGHDR, CDR2 SFDVKD. Here the CDR3 DNA reads TGTGCCACCAGTGATTTTTCCAGCGGGGGGGCCTGGGAGCAGTTCTTC. It yields the protein CATSDFSSGGAWEQFF.

The chain uses TRBV5-1 and TRBJ1-1; tentative D call: TRBD1 (6 bases). Trimming stripped 3 bases from V and 4 bases from J, with 13 bases between. Germline CDR1 reads SGHRS; CDR2 reads YFSETQ. The CDR3 sequence is 14 residues long. The chain's CDR3 is CASSYGQWGTEAFF. The CDR3 nucleotides are TGCGCCAGCAGCTACGGACAGTGGGGCACTGAAGCTTTCTTT.

This chain uses TRBV6-6 with TRBJ1-4; D unresolved. Deletions cut 2 bases from V and 5 bases from J, with 15 bases between. Germline V lookup: CDR1 MNHNY, CDR2 SVGAGI (reference sequence). The CDR3 is 16 amino acids. This CDR3 is CASSYGTAVENEKLFF. DNA for the CDR3: TGTGCCAGCAGTTACGGCACAGCGGTTGAGAATGAAAAACTGTTTTTT.

This clone was seen a few times. The genes are TRBV27 and TRBJ1-6; 10 bases match TRBD1. In germline, CDR1 is MNHEY, CDR2 SMNVEV (reference sequence). The CDR3 sequence is 17 residues long. Trimming took 5 bases from V and 7 from J; bases not matched to a gene: 11. This CDR3 is CASSLVPGTGVNSPLHF. The CDR3 nucleotides are TGTGCCAGCAGTCTCGTTCCGGGGACAGGGGTAAATTCACCCCTCCACTTT.

The V and J genes are TRBV5-1 and TRBJ2-1; TRBD1 matches at 8 bases. J was trimmed by 6 bases and V by 5 bases; bases with no gene match: 10. Germline-derived CDR1 and CDR2 are SGHRS and YFSETQ. This CDR3 is 15 amino acids long. For the CDR3, the DNA is TGCGCCAGCAGGACCGGGACAGGATACGGCAATGAGCAGTTCTTC. Protein sequence: CASRTGTGYGNEQFF.

This clone was seen just once. The V gene is TRBV5-1, the J gene TRBJ2-1, with 7 bases that match TRBD1. This CDR3 is built from 14 residues. Trimming removed 2 bases from V and 7 bases from J; junction bases left unmatched: 6. Germline V CDR1 and CDR2: SGHRS, YFSETQ. The DNA of the CDR3 is TGCGCCAGCAGCTTCGAAGGGGGCAGGAATGAGCAGTTCTTC. Amino acids: CASSFEGGRNEQFF.

The rearrangement links TRBV11-3 to TRBJ1-1; 9 nucleotides match TRBD1. The germline gives CDR1 SGHNT, CDR2 YENEEA. The CDR3 is made up of 15 amino acids. With 4 bases clipped from V and 3 bases from J, the junction kept 6 bases outside the gene matches. The CDR3 region has the DNA TGTGCCAGCAGCTCTGGGACAGGGTCGGACACTGAAGCTTTCTTT. As protein: CASSSGTGSDTEAFF.

The V and J genes are TRBV7-2 and TRBJ2-7, with 9 bases matching TRBD2. Per germline, CDR1 SGHTA and CDR2 FQGNSA. The ends lost 0 bases at V and 0 bases at J; junction bases unmatched: 9. This CDR3 has 18 amino acids. Here the CDR3 DNA reads TGTGCCAGCAGCTTAGCCCAGCTAGCGGGGAAAAGCTCCTACGAGCAGTACTTC. Its protein is CASSLAQLAGKSSYEQYF.

CDR3 sequence: CAWGDSDEQYF. The CDR3 coding sequence is TGCGCTTGGGGGGATAGCGACGAGCAGTACTTC. The chain combines TRBV23-1 with TRBJ2-7; perhaps TRBD2 as D (6 bases). TRBV23-1 is recorded as an ORF, its role being uncertain. This CDR3 has 11 residues.

J is TRBJ2-1 and V is TRBV10-1, with TRBD2 matching over 13 bases. Per germline, CDR1 WNHNN and CDR2 SYGVQD (reference sequence). This CDR3 is built from 17 residues. Trimming took 4 bases from V and 7 from J; bases not matched to a gene: 10. The CDR3 DNA follows: TGCGCCAGCAGTGGCCGGACTAGCGGGGGATCTCAAAATGAGCAGTTCTTC. Encoded protein: CASSGRTSGGSQNEQFF.

The V gene is TRBV28, the J gene TRBJ2-7; possibly TRBD2 for D (5 bases). CDR1 and CDR2 from the germline V gene are MDHEN and SYDVKM. The ends were cut back, 1 base at V and 1 base at J, with 17 bases in the middle. CDR3 length equals 17 residues. CDR3 sequence: CASSLYPPRGLSYEQYF. As DNA, the CDR3 is TGTGCCAGCAGTTTATACCCGCCTCGGGGTTTATCCTACGAGCAGTACTTC.

This clone was seen just once. The rearrangement links TRBV4-1 to TRBJ1-2, with TRBD1 as a possible D gene (5 bases). The CDR3 runs 15 residues. Trimming removed 4 bases from V and 3 bases from J, with 15 bases in between. Germline-derived CDR1 and CDR2 are MGHRA and YSYEKL. CDR3 nucleotide sequence: TGCGCCAGCAGCCCCCGGACACTGGCGGACTATGGCTACACCTTC. Its translation: CASSPRTLADYGYTF.

J is TRBJ2-7 and V is TRBV27; 7 bases match TRBD2. Trimming cost V 0 bases and J 1 base; bases outside gene matches: 9. Germline CDR1 and CDR2: MNHEY and SMNVEV (reference sequence). The CDR3 has 17 residues. CDR3 in DNA: TGTGCCAGCAGTTTATCGATCGGGGCTAGCGGATCCTACGAGCAGTACTTC. This translates into CASSLSIGASGSYEQYF.

The CDR3 protein is CASSQGWGAGNTIYF. The CDR3 bases are TGCGCCAGCAGCCAAGGCTGGGGGGCTGGAAACACCATATATTTT. The V gene is TRBV4-1, the J gene TRBJ1-3; tentatively, D is TRBD1 (5 bases). V was clipped by 1 base and J by 2 bases, with 9 bases between them. Germline V gives CDR1 MGHRA, CDR2 YSYEKL. This CDR3 has 15 residues.

This clone was recorded once. The rearrangement uses TRBV5-1 and TRBJ2-7, with TRBD2 matching 10 bases. The CDR3 runs 15 residues. CDR1 is SGHRS, CDR2 YFSETQ, per germline. V trimming: 0 bases; J trimming: 3 bases; junction bases outside the gene matches: 3. The CDR3 here is CASSLGSGGFYEQYF. CDR3 nucleotides: TGCGCCAGCAGCTTGGGTAGCGGGGGGTTCTACGAGCAGTACTTC.

The chain employs TRBV7-2 and TRBJ2-3, with D maybe TRBD1 (5 bases). There are 14 residues in the CDR3. Trimming left V 1 base short and J 4 bases short, with 9 bases between. CDR1 is SGHTA and CDR2 is FQGNSA in the germline V gene. Here the CDR3 reads CASSLGRASDTQYF. CDR3 nucleotides: TGTGCCAGCAGCTTAGGCAGGGCTTCAGATACGCAGTATTTT.

V usage is TRBV7-9 and J usage is TRBJ2-5, with D possibly matching TRBD1 (5 bases). The CDR3 consists of 15 residues. Per germline, CDR1 SEHNR and CDR2 FQNEAQ (reference sequence). Trimming left V 1 base short and J 4 bases short, with 13 bases between. This chain's CDR3 is CASSLVSTRVETQYF. The CDR3 DNA sequence: TGTGCCAGCAGCTTAGTCAGCACCAGGGTAGAGACCCAGTACTTC. Complete variable domain (other parts from reference TRBV7-9 and TRBJ2-5): DTGVSQNPRHKITKRGQNVTFRCDPISEHNRLYWYRQTLGQGPEFLTYFQNEAQLEKSRLLSDRFSAERPKGSFSTLEIQRTEQGDSAMYLCASSLVSTRVETQYFGPGTRLLVL.

The rearrangement uses TRBV4-1 and TRBJ2-1, with D perhaps matching TRBD2 (6 bases). Germline V lookup: CDR1 MGHRA, CDR2 YSYEKL. Trimming took off 2 bases at V and 4 bases at J, with 15 bases between the two ends. The CDR3 covers 16 residues. The CDR3 nucleotides read TGCGCCAGCAGCCAAACGGGGCGGGGCGTGTACAATGAGCAGTTCTTC. Amino acids: CASSQTGRGVYNEQFF.

This rearrangement joins TRBV3-1 (or the pseudogene TRBV3-2) to TRBJ2-3; maybe TRBD2 (5 bases). Germline V CDR1 and CDR2: LGHDT, YNNKEL (reference sequence). The CDR3 is 15 amino acids. V lost 7 bases, J lost 5 bases, and 19 bases lay in between. CDR3 residues: CASTDRAPGEDTQYF. The CDR3 nucleotides are TGTGCCAGCACAGACCGGGCCCCCGGGGAAGATACGCAGTATTTT.